A selection of T cell receptor beta chains follows, all from one sample in a study of T cells in tuberculosis. The data were produced by immunoSEQ multiplex PCR, yet TCRdb's version contains in-frame clones alone and is incomplete. The table shows under 45,000 clones, with about 91% occurring only once. The sample in question was PBMCs, obtained at tuberculosis diagnosis. The receptors were sampled from an adult with tuberculosis. Each CDR3 is given with its conserved first and last residue. Fields, in order: V gene, J gene, CDR3 protein.

V: TRBV25-1
J: TRBJ1-1
CDR3: CASSPRQLMNTEAFF

V: TRBV27
J: TRBJ2-5
CDR3: CASSWGLQETQYF

V: TRBV6-1
J: TRBJ1-1
CDR3: CASSVGEVSAEAFF

V: TRBV7-2
J: TRBJ2-1
CDR3: CASSGGTGSWEQFF

V: TRBV5-1
J: TRBJ2-5
CDR3: CASSLVPRGGLYQETQYF

V: TRBV5-1
J: TRBJ2-7
CDR3: CASSLSSYEQYF

V: TRBV10-3
J: TRBJ2-7
CDR3: CAIRQGGLYEQYF

V: TRBV15
J: TRBJ1-2
CDR3: CATSRVFTKSGYTF

V: TRBV5-1
J: TRBJ2-3
CDR3: CASSPGTSGTTDTQYF

V: TRBV28
J: TRBJ1-5
CDR3: CASSLKWDRGQPQHF

V: TRBV28
J: TRBJ1-5
CDR3: CASSQPAEGGNQPQHF

V: TRBV27
J: TRBJ2-1
CDR3: CASSLTPAQRGEQFF

V: TRBV10-2
J: TRBJ1-1
CDR3: CASSGDRVWTEAFF

V: TRBV4-3
J: TRBJ2-5
CDR3: CASSQDLDWARSGTQYF

V: TRBV21-1
J: TRBJ1-6
CDR3: CASSNRPGGAPLHF

V: TRBV7-2
J: TRBJ1-4
CDR3: CASRSGIRGTNEKLFF

V: TRBV28
J: TRBJ1-4
CDR3: CASVRQGEGEKLFF

V: TRBV10-3
J: TRBJ1-3
CDR3: CAISSRTGMTGNTIYF

V: TRBV6-1
J: TRBJ2-7
CDR3: CASSEVGRNYEQYF

V: TRBV4-3
J: TRBJ2-1
CDR3: CASSQEGGVHNEQFF

V: TRBV11-3
J: TRBJ2-1
CDR3: CASSPHLDMGYNEQFF

V: TRBV27
J: TRBJ1-4
CDR3: CASSFGGQPNEKLFF

V: TRBV30
J: TRBJ2-1
CDR3: CACHRGGRVEQFF

V: TRBV4-2
J: TRBJ2-1
CDR3: CASSQDLQGANNEQFF

V: TRBV20-1
J: TRBJ1-2
CDR3: CSARGTNGYTF

V: TRBV25-1
J: TRBJ2-7
CDR3: CASSVTGTYEQYF

V: TRBV25-1
J: TRBJ1-1
CDR3: CASSVTGTPEAFF

V: TRBV30
J: TRBJ1-2
CDR3: CAWSPNPYNYGYTF

V: TRBV6-5
J: TRBJ1-2
CDR3: CASSSTSTGGDGYTF

V: TRBV10-2
J: TRBJ2-2
CDR3: CASSEVSGGAGELFF

V: TRBV4-3
J: TRBJ1-1
CDR3: CASSPRGRGLVNTEAFF